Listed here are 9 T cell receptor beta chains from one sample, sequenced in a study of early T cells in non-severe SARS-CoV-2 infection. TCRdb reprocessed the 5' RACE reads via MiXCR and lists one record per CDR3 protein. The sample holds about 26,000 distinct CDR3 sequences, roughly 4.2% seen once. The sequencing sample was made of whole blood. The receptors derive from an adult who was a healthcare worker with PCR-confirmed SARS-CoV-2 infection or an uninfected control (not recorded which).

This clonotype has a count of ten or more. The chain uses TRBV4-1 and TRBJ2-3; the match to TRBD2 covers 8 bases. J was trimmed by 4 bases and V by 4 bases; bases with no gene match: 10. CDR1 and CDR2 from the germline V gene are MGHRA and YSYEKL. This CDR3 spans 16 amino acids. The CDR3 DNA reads TGCGCCAGCAGCCCGGGAGGGGGGCCAGCCCCAGATACGCAGTATTTT. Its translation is CASSPGGGPAPDTQYF.

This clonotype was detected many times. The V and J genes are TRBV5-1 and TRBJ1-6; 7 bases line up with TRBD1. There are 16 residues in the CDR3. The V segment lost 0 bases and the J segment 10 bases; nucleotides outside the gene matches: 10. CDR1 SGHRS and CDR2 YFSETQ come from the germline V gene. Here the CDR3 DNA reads TGCGCCAGCAGCTTGGGACAGGGACAAGGTGGATCACCCCTCCACTTT. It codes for CASSLGQGQGGSPLHF.

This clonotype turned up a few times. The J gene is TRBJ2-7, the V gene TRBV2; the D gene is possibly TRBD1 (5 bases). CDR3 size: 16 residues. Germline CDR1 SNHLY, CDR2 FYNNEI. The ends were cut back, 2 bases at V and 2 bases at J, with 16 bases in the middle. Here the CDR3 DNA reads TGTGCCAGCAGTGAATTTGCAGGGCGAAATCCCTACGAGCAGTACTTC. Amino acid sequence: CASSEFAGRNPYEQYF.

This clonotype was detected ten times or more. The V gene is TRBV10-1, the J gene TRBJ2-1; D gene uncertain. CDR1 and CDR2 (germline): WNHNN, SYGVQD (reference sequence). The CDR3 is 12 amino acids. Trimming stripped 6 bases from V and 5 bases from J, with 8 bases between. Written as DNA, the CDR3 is TGCGCCAGCAGGCCCTACAACAATGAGCAGTTCTTC. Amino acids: CASRPYNNEQFF.

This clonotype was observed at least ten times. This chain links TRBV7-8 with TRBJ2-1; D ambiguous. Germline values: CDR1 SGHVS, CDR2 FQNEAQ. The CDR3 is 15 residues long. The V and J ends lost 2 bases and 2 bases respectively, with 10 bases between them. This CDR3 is CASSLRLGPYNEQFF. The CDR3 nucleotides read TGTGCCAGCAGCTTACGGCTAGGACCCTACAATGAGCAGTTCTTC.

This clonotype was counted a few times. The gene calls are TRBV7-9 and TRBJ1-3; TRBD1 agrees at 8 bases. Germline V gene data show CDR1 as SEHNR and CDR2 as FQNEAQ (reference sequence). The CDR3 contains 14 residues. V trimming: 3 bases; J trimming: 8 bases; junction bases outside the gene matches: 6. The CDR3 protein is CASSFRTGMDTIYF. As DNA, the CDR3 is TGTGCCAGCAGCTTCCGGACAGGGATGGACACCATATATTTT.

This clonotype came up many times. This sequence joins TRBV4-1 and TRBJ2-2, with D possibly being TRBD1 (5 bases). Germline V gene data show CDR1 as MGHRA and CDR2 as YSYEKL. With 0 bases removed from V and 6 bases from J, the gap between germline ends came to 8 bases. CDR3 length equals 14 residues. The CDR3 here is CASSQDAGPGELFF. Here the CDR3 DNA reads TGCGCCAGCAGCCAAGACGCAGGGCCCGGGGAGCTGTTTTTT.

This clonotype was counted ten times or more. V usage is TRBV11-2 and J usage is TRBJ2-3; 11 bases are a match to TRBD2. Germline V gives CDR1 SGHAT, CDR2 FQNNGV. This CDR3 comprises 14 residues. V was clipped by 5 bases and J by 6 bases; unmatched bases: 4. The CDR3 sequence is CASSQLAGVDTQYF. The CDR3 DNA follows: TGTGCCAGCAGCCAACTAGCGGGAGTGGATACGCAGTATTTT.

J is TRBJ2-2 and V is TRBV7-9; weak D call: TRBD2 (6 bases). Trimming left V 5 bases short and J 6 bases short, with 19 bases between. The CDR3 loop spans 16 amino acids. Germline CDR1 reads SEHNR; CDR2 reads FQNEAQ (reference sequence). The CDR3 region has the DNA TGTGCCAGCAGCCCGCGGGACGTATCTCAATCCGGGGAGCTGTTTTTT. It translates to CASSPRDVSQSGELFF.